Sequencing of this TCR beta chain was carried out in a study of T cells in Graves' hyperthyroidism and ophthalmopathy. The study's findings and limits: Most thyroid clonotypes that were expanded above 0.001 also turned up in blood.

If no ophthalmopathy progression occurred within 18 months, Graves' hyperthyroidism was stable. Recently diagnosed hyperthyroidism of less than 2 months' duration affected patients aged 18 to 65. This clonotype has just a few counts. Antigen specificity is unknown. In germline, CDR1 is SGHTA, CDR2 FQGNSA. The V end lost 3 bases, the J end lost 1 base, and 6 bases lay between the germline ends. This CDR3 has 13 amino acids. The CDR3 regions of TCR beta were amplified from RNA transcripts. First-round RT-PCR of the TCR CDR3 relied on the HTBI primer set. Via MiXCR, TCRdb re-called the multiplex PCR reads, giving one row per CDR3 protein. The profile shows approximately 210,000 distinct CDR3 sequences, 17% of them singletons.

Sequenced material: blood. The TCR originated in a man aged 50 to 60 with Graves' hyperthyroidism. This sequence joins TRBV7-2 and TRBJ1-1; D call uncertain. CDR3 protein: CASSLGWNTEAFF. CDR3 sequence (DNA): TGTGCCAGCAGCTTGGGGTGGAACACTGAAGCTTTCTTT. The full variable domain, rest sourced from reference TRBV7-2 and TRBJ1-1, is GAGVSQSPSNKVTEKGKDVELRCDPISGHTALYWYRQSLGQGLEFLIYFQGNSAPDKSGLPSDRFSAERTGGSVSTLTIQRTQQEDSAVYLCASSLGWNTEAFFGQGTRLTVV.